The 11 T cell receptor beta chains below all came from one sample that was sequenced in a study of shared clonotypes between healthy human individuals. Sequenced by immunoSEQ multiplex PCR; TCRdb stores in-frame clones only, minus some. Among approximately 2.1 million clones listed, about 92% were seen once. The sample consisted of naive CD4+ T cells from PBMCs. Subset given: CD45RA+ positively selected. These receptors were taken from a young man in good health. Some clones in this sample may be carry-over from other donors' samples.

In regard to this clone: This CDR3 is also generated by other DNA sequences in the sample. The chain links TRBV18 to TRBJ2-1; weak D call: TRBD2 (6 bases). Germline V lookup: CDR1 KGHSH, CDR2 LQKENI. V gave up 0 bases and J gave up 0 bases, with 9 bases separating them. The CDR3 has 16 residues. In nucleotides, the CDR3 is TGTGCCAGCTCACCACCACCGGGAGCCTCCTACAATGAGCAGTTCTTC. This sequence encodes CASSPPPGASYNEQFF.

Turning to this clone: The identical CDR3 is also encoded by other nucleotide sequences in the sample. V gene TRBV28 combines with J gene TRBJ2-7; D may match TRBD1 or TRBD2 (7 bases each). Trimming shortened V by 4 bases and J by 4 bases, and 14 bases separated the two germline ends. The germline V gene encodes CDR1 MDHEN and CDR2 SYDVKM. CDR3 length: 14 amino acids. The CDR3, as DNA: TGTGCCAGCAGTTCGACAGGGAGGGGTTACGAGCAGTACTTC. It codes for CASSSTGRGYEQYF.

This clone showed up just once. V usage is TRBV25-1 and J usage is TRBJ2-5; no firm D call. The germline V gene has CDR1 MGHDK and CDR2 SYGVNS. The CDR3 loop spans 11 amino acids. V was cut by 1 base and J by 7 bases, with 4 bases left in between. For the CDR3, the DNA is TGTGCCAGCAGTGAATCTATGACCCAGTACTTC. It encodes CASSESMTQYF.

The CDR3 here is CASSFREWNTIYF. CDR3 bases: TGTGCCAGCAGTTTTCGGGAGTGGAACACCATATATTTT. The chain couples TRBV6-6 to TRBJ1-3; no clear D. CDR3 size: 13 residues. The V gene lost 4 bases and the J gene lost 7 bases, with 11 bases spanning the gap. Germline assignment: CDR1 MNHNY and CDR2 SVGAGI (reference sequence).

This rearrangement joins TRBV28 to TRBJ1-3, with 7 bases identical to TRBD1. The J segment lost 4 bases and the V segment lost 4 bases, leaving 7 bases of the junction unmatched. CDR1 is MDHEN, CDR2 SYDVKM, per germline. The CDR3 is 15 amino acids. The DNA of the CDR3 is TGTGCCAGCAGTTCTCTGACAGGGATGGGAAACACCATATATTTT. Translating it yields CASSSLTGMGNTIYF.

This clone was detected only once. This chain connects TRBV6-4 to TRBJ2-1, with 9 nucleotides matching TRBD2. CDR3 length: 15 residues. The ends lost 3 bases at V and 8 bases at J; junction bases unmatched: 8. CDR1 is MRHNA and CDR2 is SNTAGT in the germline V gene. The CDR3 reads CASSDELAGFHEQFF. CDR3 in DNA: TGTGCCAGCAGTGATGAGCTAGCGGGATTTCATGAGCAGTTCTTC.

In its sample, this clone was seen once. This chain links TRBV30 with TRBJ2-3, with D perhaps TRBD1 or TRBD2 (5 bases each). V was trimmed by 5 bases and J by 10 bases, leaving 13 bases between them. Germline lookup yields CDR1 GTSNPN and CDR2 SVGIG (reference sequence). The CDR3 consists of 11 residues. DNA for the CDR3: TGTGCCTGGGGGGGAAACATGGCGCAGTATTTT. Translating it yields CAWGGNMAQYF.

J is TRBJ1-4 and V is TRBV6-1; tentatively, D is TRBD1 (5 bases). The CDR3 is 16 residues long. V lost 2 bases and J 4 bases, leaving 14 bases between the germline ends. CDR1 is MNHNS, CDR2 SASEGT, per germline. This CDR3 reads CASSETPGAHNEKLFF. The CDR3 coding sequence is TGTGCCAGCAGTGAAACCCCCGGGGCTCATAATGAAAAACTGTTTTTT.

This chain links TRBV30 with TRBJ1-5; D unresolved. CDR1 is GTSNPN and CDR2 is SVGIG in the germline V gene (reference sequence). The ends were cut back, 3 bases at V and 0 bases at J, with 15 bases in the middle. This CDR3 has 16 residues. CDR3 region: CAWSPDYADSNQPQHF. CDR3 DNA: TGTGCCTGGAGCCCTGACTATGCGGATAGCAATCAGCCCCAGCATTTT.

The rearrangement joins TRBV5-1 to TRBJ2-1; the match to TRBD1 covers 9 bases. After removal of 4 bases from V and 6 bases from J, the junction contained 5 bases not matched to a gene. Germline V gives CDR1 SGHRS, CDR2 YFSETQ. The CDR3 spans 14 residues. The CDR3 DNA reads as TGCGCCAGCAGCAGCCCGGACAGGGGCAATGAGCAGTTCTTC. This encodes CASSSPDRGNEQFF.

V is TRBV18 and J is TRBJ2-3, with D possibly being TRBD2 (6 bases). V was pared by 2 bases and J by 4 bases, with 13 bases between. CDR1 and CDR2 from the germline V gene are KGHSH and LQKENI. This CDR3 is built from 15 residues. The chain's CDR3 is CASSPIREIADTQYF. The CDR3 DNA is TGTGCCAGCTCACCAATACGGGAGATTGCAGATACGCAGTATTTT.